This passage covers 27 T cell receptor beta chains from one sample sequenced in a study of molecular identifiers for immune sequencing clone quantification. TCRdb recomputed calls from the PCR reads with MiXCR, one row per CDR3 protein. The sample lists 550,000 to 750,000 distinct CDR3 sequences, less than 20% occurring once. The sequenced sample consisted of naive CD8+ T cells from blood, with Jurkat cell RNA spiked in. Subset here: FACS-sorted CD8+CD4-CCR7+CD45RA+ naive T cells. Receptors originate from a human donor in good health. Some libraries in this study had Jurkat cell RNA spiked in.

The chain employs TRBV25-1 and TRBJ2-2; 10 bases are a match to TRBD2. The trim removed 6 bases at V and 4 bases at J, leaving 17 bases unmatched. CDR1 and CDR2 (germline): MGHDK, SYGVNS. This CDR3 contains 19 residues. This CDR3 is CASSATPGSGGATTGELFF. As DNA, the CDR3 is TGTGCCAGCAGCGCAACCCCGGGGAGCGGGGGGGCCACCACCGGGGAGCTGTTTTTT.

Turning to this clonotype: This CDR3 is missing its conserved last phenylalanine or tryptophan, likely due to a read error. The CDR3 sequence is CASSPGLAVYEQYS. The CDR3 bases are TGTGCCAGCAGCCCAGGACTAGCGGTCTACGAGCAGTACTCC. The chain is built from TRBV9 and TRBJ2-7; 10 bases fit TRBD2. Unmatched junction bases numbered 4, after V lost 4 bases and J lost 3 bases. CDR3 length equals 14 residues. Germline-derived CDR1 and CDR2 are SGDLS and YYNGEE.

As to this clonotype: This may come from a read error, since a much larger clone is one base off. The chain is built from TRBV18 and TRBJ2-1; a weak D match, TRBD2 (5 bases). CDR1 and CDR2 from the germline V gene are KGHSH and LQKENI. This CDR3 is 15 amino acids long. CDR3 sequence reads: CASSPPSGSYNERFF. The CDR3 nucleotides read TGTGCCAGCTCACCCCCGAGCGGTTCCTACAATGAGCGGTTCTTC.

V is TRBV7-9 and J is TRBJ1-6, with unresolved D. CDR1 SEHNR and CDR2 FQNEAQ come from the germline V gene (reference sequence). The CDR3 has 16 residues. Trimming cost V 2 bases and J 6 bases, with 14 bases left between them. CDR3 bases: TGTGCCAGCAGCTTATGGGAGGGTCCGCGTAATTCACCCCTCCACTTT. Amino acid sequence: CASSLWEGPRNSPLHF.

This clonotype has a count of ten or more. The V and J genes are TRBV29-1 and TRBJ2-3; 10 bases map to TRBD2. Germline CDR1 is SQVTM and CDR2 is ANQGSEA. With 1 base clipped from V and 2 bases from J, the junction kept 9 bases outside the gene matches. This CDR3 spans 17 amino acids. The CDR3 sequence is CSVEGGLAGVSTDTQYF. The CDR3 DNA sequence: TGCAGCGTTGAAGGGGGGCTAGCGGGAGTCTCCACAGATACGCAGTATTTT.

This clonotype was detected ten times or more. The CDR3 loop reads CASSLAPGIEQYF. CDR3 bases: TGTGCCAGCAGCTTAGCTCCCGGAATCGAGCAGTACTTC. This chain uses TRBV11-2 with TRBJ2-7; no reliable D call. There are 13 residues in the CDR3. The germline gives CDR1 SGHAT, CDR2 FQNNGV. V was pared by 1 base and J by 6 bases, with 10 bases between.

About this clonotype: This may be a read error, as it is one base from a much larger clone. This chain uses TRBV12-3 or TRBV12-4 with TRBJ2-3, with D uncertain. V was pared by 4 bases and J by 11 bases, with 13 bases between. The CDR3 has 12 residues. The CDR3 loop reads CASSSDLVMQYF. CDR3 bases: TGTGCCAGCAGTTCCGACCTCGTTATGCAGTATTTT.

This clonotype was seen a few times. The chain links TRBV7-9 to TRBJ1-1; 11 positions match TRBD1. The CDR3 extends over 16 amino acids. The V and J ends lost 5 bases and 1 base, in that order; junction bases with no gene match: 6. CDR1 and CDR2 from the germline V gene are SEHNR and FQNEAQ (reference sequence). CDR3 sequence (DNA): TGTGCCAGCAGCGCCTGGACAGGGGGCGGGAACACTGAAGCTTTCTTT. Residues: CASSAWTGGGNTEAFF.

To note about this clonotype: This may be a read error, as it is one base from a much larger clone. V gene TRBV3-1 combines with J gene TRBJ2-4; 11 nucleotides line up with TRBD1. The CDR3 totals 16 residues. V trimming: 4 bases; J trimming: 9 bases; junction bases outside the gene matches: 11. The germline V gene has CDR1 LGHDT and CDR2 YNNKEL (reference sequence). CDR3 in DNA: TGTGCCAGCAGCCCCATGAAGGGACAGGGGGTTCGCATTCAGTACTTC. Encoded protein: CASSPMKGQGVRIQYF. The whole variable domain, filled in from reference TRBV3-1 and TRBJ2-4, reads DTAVSQTPKYLVTQMGNDKSIKCEQNLGHDTMYWYKQDSKKFLKIMFSYNNKELIINETVPNRFSPKSPDKAHLNLHINSLELGDSAVYFCASSPMKGQGVRIQYFGAGTRLSVL.

The DNA of the CDR3 is TGTGCCACCAGCAGGGTCCGGGGGTCGGGCACTGAAGCTTTCTTT. Its protein product is CATSRVRGSGTEAFF. The V and J genes are TRBV15 and TRBJ1-1, with TRBD1 as a possible D gene (5 bases). Germline V gene lookup returns CDR1 LNHNV and CDR2 YYDKDF (reference sequence). The CDR3 has 15 residues. Deletions cut 3 bases from V and 4 bases from J, with 15 bases between.

At least ten counts were recorded for this clonotype. This chain joins TRBV7-2 and TRBJ2-1; 7 nucleotides line up with TRBD2. V lost 5 bases to trimming and J lost 6 bases; unmatched junction nucleotides: 13. The CDR3 is made up of 16 amino acids. Per the germline V gene, CDR1 is SGHTA and CDR2 is FQGNSA. The CDR3 nucleotides read TGTGCCAGCAGCACCCTGGGAGCGGGATGGGTCAATGAGCAGTTCTTC. Translating it yields CASSTLGAGWVNEQFF. Complete variable domain (other parts from reference TRBV7-2 and TRBJ2-1): GAGVSQSPSNKVTEKGKDVELRCDPISGHTALYWYRQSLGQGLEFLIYFQGNSAPDKSGLPSDRFSAERTGGSVSTLTIQRTQQEDSAVYLCASSTLGAGWVNEQFFGPGTRLTVL.

This clonotype was counted ten times or more. V usage is TRBV10-3 and J usage is TRBJ2-7; 9 bases agree with TRBD1. Germline trimming cut 8 bases from V and 6 bases from J; bases unmatched to any gene: 2. The CDR3 loop spans 11 amino acids. In germline, CDR1 is ENHRY, CDR2 SYGVKD. In nucleotides, the CDR3 is TGTGCCATCGGACAGGGGTCCGAGCAGTACTTC. Amino acids: CAIGQGSEQYF.

Turning to this clonotype: A much more abundant neighbour one base away suggests this may be a read error. This chain uses TRBV5-6 with TRBJ2-1; D gene unclear. There are 15 residues in the CDR3. V was pared by 6 bases and J by 2 bases, with 15 bases between. Germline V gene data show CDR1 as SGHDT and CDR2 as YYEEEE. The CDR3 loop reads CASTSLRAAYNEQFF. DNA of the CDR3: TGTGCCAGCACCTCCCTTAGGGCTGCCTACAATGAGCAGTTCTTC.

This clonotype was observed at least ten times. V is TRBV6-5 and J is TRBJ2-7; tentatively, D is TRBD2 (6 bases). The V gene's germline CDR1 is MNHEY and CDR2 SVGAGI. The CDR3 has 14 amino acids. With 0 bases removed from V and 4 bases from J, the gap between germline ends came to 10 bases. The CDR3 DNA reads TGTGCCAGCAGTTACTCGAGGAGGGTTTACGAGCAGTACTTC. This translates into CASSYSRRVYEQYF.

A note on this clonotype: A read error is possible here, since a much larger clone lies one base away. This rearrangement joins TRBV19 to TRBJ2-2; maybe TRBD1 (6 bases). V was pared by 3 bases and J by 6 bases, with 8 bases between. The CDR3 has 13 amino acids. CDR1 and CDR2 (germline): LNHDA, SQIVND (reference sequence). In DNA, the CDR3 is TGTGCCAGTAGTATGGCAGGGGCCGGGGAGCTGTTTTTT. Amino acid sequence: CASSMAGAGELFF.

The V gene is TRBV18, the J gene TRBJ2-7, with D possibly matching TRBD1 (6 bases). The CDR3 covers 15 residues. Between the trimmed V and J ends, which lost 3 bases and 2 bases, there was a span of 14 bases. CDR1 is KGHSH and CDR2 is LQKENI in the germline V gene. CDR3 sequence: CASSPWDTTTYEQYF. DNA for the CDR3: TGTGCCAGCTCACCGTGGGACACCACTACCTACGAGCAGTACTTC.

There are many counts of this clonotype. V gene TRBV28 combines with J gene TRBJ2-7; TRBD1 aligns across 7 bases. In germline, CDR1 is MDHEN, CDR2 SYDVKM. V was pared by 4 bases and J by 6 bases, with 6 bases of the junction left unmatched. The CDR3 loop spans 13 amino acids. CDR3 sequence reads: CASSSRQGGEQYF. In nucleotides, the CDR3 is TGTGCCAGCAGTTCACGACAGGGCGGCGAGCAGTACTTC. Full variable domain (rest looked up from reference TRBV28 and TRBJ2-7): DVKVTQSSRYLVKRTGEKVFLECVQDMDHENMFWYRQDPGLGLRLIYFSYDVKMKEKGDIPEGYSVSREKKERFSLILESASTNQTSMYLCASSSRQGGEQYFGPGTRLTVT.

In the case of this clonotype: The final CDR3 position lacks the conserved phenylalanine or tryptophan, pointing to a likely read error. The chain couples TRBV20-1 to TRBJ1-2, with D perhaps TRBD1 (5 bases). V was clipped by 1 base and J by 5 bases, with 8 bases between them. Looked up from germline, CDR1 is DFQATT and CDR2 is SNEGSKA (reference sequence). The CDR3 has 12 residues. The CDR3 spells CSARVEGYGYTS. The CDR3 DNA is TGCAGTGCTAGAGTCGAGGGGTATGGCTACACCTCC.

This clonotype was counted many times. The chain joins TRBV24-1 to TRBJ2-2, with 12 bases identical to TRBD2. V shed 5 bases and J 0 bases; nucleotides not matched to a gene: 12. CDR3 length equals 20 residues. Germline values: CDR1 KGHDR, CDR2 SFDVKD. CDR3 amino acids: CATSGAGLAGSVANTGELFF. CDR3 DNA sequence: TGTGCCACCAGTGGGGCCGGACTAGCGGGATCCGTCGCGAACACCGGGGAGCTGTTTTTT.

Many counts were recorded for this clonotype. The chain joins TRBV4-1 to TRBJ1-2, with D tentatively TRBD1 (5 bases). Germline V gene sequence: CDR1 MGHRA, CDR2 YSYEKL. Trimming took off 0 bases at V and 4 bases at J, with 12 bases between the two ends. The CDR3 consists of 15 residues. CDR3 DNA sequence: TGCGCCAGCAGCCAAGACCCTTCGACAGCCTATGGCTACACCTTC. Translating gives CASSQDPSTAYGYTF.

This clonotype was detected many times. The chain links TRBV6-5 to TRBJ2-5; 10 bases line up with TRBD2. The V segment lost 5 bases and the J segment 0 bases; nucleotides outside the gene matches: 6. This CDR3 contains 16 residues. CDR1 and CDR2 from the germline V gene are MNHEY and SVGAGI. The CDR3 DNA is TGTGCCAGCAGTCAAACTAGCGGGAAGTACCAAGAGACCCAGTACTTC. It translates to CASSQTSGKYQETQYF.

The sample holds a few counts of this clonotype. This may be a read error: a much more frequent sequence differs by one nucleotide. The DNA for the CDR3 is TGTGCCACCAGATCGGCGCCAGATACGCGGTATTTT. Residues: CATRSAPDTRYF. The chain has TRBV7-9 and TRBJ2-3, with D unclear. This CDR3 is 12 amino acids long. Germline V CDR1 and CDR2: SEHNR, FQNEAQ (reference sequence).

This clonotype showed up many times. The chain joins TRBV5-1 to TRBJ2-5, with TRBD2 matching over 11 bases. Germline values: CDR1 SGHRS, CDR2 YFSETQ. The CDR3 is 17 amino acids. V lost 3 bases, J lost 5 bases, and 12 bases stayed unmatched. CDR3 sequence: CASSSEASGGIGETQYF. Written as DNA, the CDR3 is TGCGCCAGCAGCTCGGAAGCTAGCGGGGGGATCGGTGAGACCCAGTACTTC.

There are many counts of this clonotype. V usage is TRBV4-1 and J usage is TRBJ1-2; the D is unclear. V lost 0 bases to trimming and J lost 7 bases, with 21 bases between them. Germline V gene lookup returns CDR1 MGHRA and CDR2 YSYEKL. The CDR3 extends over 17 amino acids. The CDR3 protein is CASSQESLVGLDGGYTF. In DNA form, the CDR3 reads TGCGCCAGCAGCCAAGAAAGTCTGGTAGGGCTCGATGGTGGCTACACCTTC.

This clonotype was seen only a few times. The junction and the germline gene differ at one end; a read error may be behind it. The chain's CDR3 is CASSQEASGINTGGLFF. The CDR3 bases are TGTGCCAGCAGCCAAGAAGCTAGCGGGATCAACACCGGGGGGCTGTTTTTT. The chain recombines TRBV4-2 with TRBJ2-2; the match to TRBD2 covers 9 bases. CDR3 length equals 17 residues. CDR1 and CDR2 from the germline V gene are LGHNA and YNFKEQ.

This clonotype was recorded many times. The chain is built from TRBV20-1 and TRBJ1-6; D ambiguous. The germline V gene encodes CDR1 DFQATT and CDR2 SNEGSKA (reference sequence). The CDR3 spans 15 residues. Trimming left V 4 bases short and J 8 bases short, with 18 bases between. CDR3 region: CSANPPGLGDSPLHF. The CDR3 DNA reads as TGCAGTGCTAACCCCCCCGGACTGGGAGATTCACCCCTCCACTTT.

In this sample, this clonotype turned up many times. The CDR3 region is CASSLGPPGEQYF. The DNA of the CDR3 is TGTGCCAGCAGCTTAGGGCCCCCGGGGGAGCAGTACTTC. This chain links TRBV7-2 with TRBJ2-7; D is perhaps TRBD2 (5 bases). V was clipped by 1 base and J by 7 bases, with 11 bases between them. The CDR3 contains 13 residues. Germline V gene data show CDR1 as SGHTA and CDR2 as FQGNSA.